Each of the 27 T cell receptor beta chains below was sequenced from the same sample in a study of shared clonotypes between healthy human individuals. Assay used: immunoSEQ multiplex PCR; TCRdb lists only in-frame clones, some missing. This sample has just over 2,000,000 clones, with approximately 94% found just once. CD8 cells classed as naive were CD45RO-negative and positively selected for CCR7, excluding terminally differentiated effector memory CD45RA+ cells. Specimen: naive CD8+ T cells sorted from blood. These receptors came from a man aged 18 to 29 in good health.

There are a few counts of this clone. Other DNA sequences of this sample code for an identical CDR3. This chain links TRBV6-1 with TRBJ2-7; weak D call: TRBD1 (6 bases). CDR1 is MNHNS, CDR2 SASEGT, per germline. V was shortened by 3 bases and J by 2 bases, with 8 bases between the two germline ends. The CDR3 loop spans 13 amino acids. For the CDR3, the DNA is TGTGCCAGCAGTGACAGGGGCCCCTACGAGCAGTACTTC. This sequence encodes CASSDRGPYEQYF.

V gene TRBV4-3 combines with J gene TRBJ1-5, with 7 nucleotides matching TRBD1. The germline gives CDR1 LGHNA, CDR2 YSLEER. Trimming at V came to 1 base and at J to 6 bases, leaving 6 bases not matched to a gene. The CDR3 is 15 amino acids. CDR3 residues: CASSQVQGGGQPQHF. CDR3 bases: TGCGCCAGCAGCCAAGTTCAGGGGGGCGGTCAGCCCCAGCATTTT.

Notes on this clone: Other DNA sequences within the sample encode an identical CDR3. V usage is TRBV6-5 and J usage is TRBJ2-7, with a possible D match to TRBD1 (6 bases). Germline V CDR1 and CDR2: MNHEY, SVGAGI. V lost 3 bases to trimming and J lost 4 bases, with 13 bases between them. The CDR3 loop spans 14 amino acids. DNA of the CDR3: TGTGCCAGCAGTTATGGGGGCCTAGGGTACGAGCAGTACTTC. Protein sequence: CASSYGGLGYEQYF.

A remark on this clone: The identical CDR3 is also encoded by other nucleotide sequences in the sample. V and J are TRBV7-6 and TRBJ1-1; D possibly corresponds to TRBD1 (5 bases). The length of the CDR3 is 12 residues. The germline gives CDR1 SGHVS, CDR2 FNYEAQ. With 0 bases removed from V and 8 bases from J, the gap between germline ends came to 7 bases. The CDR3 region is CASSLAGGEAFF. Here the CDR3 DNA reads TGTGCCAGCAGCTTAGCGGGGGGGGAAGCTTTCTTT.

The chain carries TRBV30 and TRBJ2-3; the D gene could be TRBD1 or TRBD2 (6 bases each). This CDR3 has 14 amino acids. V lost 4 bases and J 2 bases, leaving 13 bases between the germline ends. CDR1 is GTSNPN and CDR2 is SVGIG in the germline V gene (reference sequence). The CDR3 DNA is TGTGCCTGGACCCTAGGGGGGACCACAGATACGCAGTATTTT. Translated, it gives CAWTLGGTTDTQYF.

This clone showed up just once. Other nucleotide sequences from this sample produce the same CDR3. The CDR3 here is CASSPGTLSYEQYF. The CDR3 nucleotides read TGCGCCAGCAGCCCCGGGACGCTTTCCTACGAGCAGTACTTC. The chain combines TRBV5-1 with TRBJ2-7, with D perhaps given as TRBD1 or TRBD2 (5 bases each). This CDR3 contains 14 residues. Trimming shortened V by 4 bases and J by 1 base, and 12 bases separated the two germline ends. Germline values: CDR1 SGHRS, CDR2 YFSETQ.

The J gene is TRBJ2-3, the V gene TRBV6-1, with D hard to call. This CDR3 has 11 residues. V gave up 5 bases and J gave up 5 bases, with 5 bases separating them. From germline, CDR1 is MNHNS and CDR2 SASEGT. In DNA, the CDR3 is TGTGCCAGCAGTTACATAGATACGCAGTATTTT. Translated: CASSYIDTQYF.

The chain uses TRBV27 and TRBJ2-7, with a possible D match to TRBD1 (5 bases). There are 13 residues in the CDR3. Germline loops: CDR1 MNHEY, CDR2 SMNVEV (reference sequence). The germline V and J ends were trimmed by 5 bases and 3 bases, with 11 bases remaining between them. The CDR3 DNA reads TGTGCCAGCAGTCCCGACAGCTTCTACGAGCAGTACTTC. The encoded protein is CASSPDSFYEQYF.

The gene calls are TRBV7-2 and TRBJ2-3, with TRBD2 matching over 8 bases. Germline values: CDR1 SGHTA, CDR2 FQGNSA. This CDR3 spans 16 amino acids. Trimming removed 5 bases from V and 1 base from J; junction bases left unmatched: 8. CDR3 sequence reads: CASSLGISGGTDTQYF. The CDR3 DNA reads as TGTGCCAGCAGCCTAGGGATTAGCGGGGGCACAGATACGCAGTATTTT.

The chain recombines TRBV7-9 with TRBJ2-5, with D maybe TRBD2 (6 bases). The length of the CDR3 is 15 residues. Trimming cost V 4 bases and J 11 bases, with 23 bases left between them. Germline CDR1 SEHNR, CDR2 FQNEAQ (reference sequence). The CDR3 DNA sequence: TGTGCCAGCAGCTCCCGGGACTTAAGGGTGGAAGAGCAGTACTTC. Translated: CASSSRDLRVEEQYF.

This chain links TRBV27 with TRBJ1-6, with a weak D call TRBD1 (5 bases). In germline, CDR1 is MNHEY, CDR2 SMNVEV (reference sequence). V dropped 6 bases and J dropped 2 bases, with 11 bases sitting between them. The CDR3 runs to 15 residues. In DNA form, the CDR3 reads TGTGCCAGCAGCCGCGGGGGTGCCTATAATTCACCCCTCCACTTT. It yields the protein CASSRGGAYNSPLHF.

The rearrangement uses TRBV12-2 and TRBJ2-1. TRBV12-2 is a listed pseudogene. This CDR3 is built from 17 residues. Here the CDR3 DNA reads TGTGCAAGTGCGGCGAGGACCACGTGGGTATCCTACAATGAGCAGTTCTTC. Its translation: CASAARTTWVSYNEQFF.

The rearrangement uses TRBV27 and TRBJ2-2, with 8 bases that match TRBD2. V gave up 2 bases and J gave up 4 bases; unmatched junction bases: 12. CDR1 is MNHEY, CDR2 SMNVEV, per germline (reference sequence). CDR3 length: 18 residues. The CDR3: CASSLARSSGLSTGELFF. The CDR3, as DNA: TGTGCCAGCAGTTTAGCCCGGTCTAGCGGGCTTAGCACCGGGGAGCTGTTTTTT.

A remark on this clone: This same CDR3 is encoded by further DNA sequences in the sample. The V and J genes are TRBV4-1 and TRBJ2-7, with D hard to call. Per germline, CDR1 MGHRA and CDR2 YSYEKL. With 1 base removed from V and 0 bases from J, the gap between germline ends came to 10 bases. The CDR3 loop spans 15 amino acids. Written as DNA, the CDR3 is TGCGCCAGCAGCCAAGCTCTGGCAGGCTCCTACGAGCAGTACTTC. This sequence encodes CASSQALAGSYEQYF.

Concerning this clone: Other DNA sequences in this specimen translate into the identical CDR3. The chain has TRBV5-1 and TRBJ2-1; D is unclear. CDR3 size: 11 residues. Germline CDR1 reads SGHRS; CDR2 reads YFSETQ. V was trimmed by 3 bases and J by 4 bases, leaving 2 bases between them. The CDR3 region has the DNA TGCGCCAGCAGCTCGTACAATGAGCAGTTCTTC. It encodes CASSSYNEQFF.

The chain combines TRBV7-9 with TRBJ2-1, with TRBD1 identical over 7 bases. The CDR3 consists of 16 residues. The germline gives CDR1 SEHNR, CDR2 FQNEAQ (reference sequence). V trimming: 4 bases; J trimming: 10 bases; junction bases outside the gene matches: 16. CDR3 loop: CASSSTRDRFLSEQFF. CDR3 nucleotide sequence: TGTGCCAGCAGCTCCACTAGGGACAGATTCCTGTCGGAGCAGTTCTTC.

This sequence joins TRBV7-9 and TRBJ2-1; the match to TRBD2 covers 10 bases. The CDR3 totals 16 residues. The V segment lost 6 bases and the J segment 0 bases; nucleotides outside the gene matches: 5. Germline assignment: CDR1 SEHNR and CDR2 FQNEAQ (reference sequence). The chain's CDR3 is CASRYLAGDSYNEQFF. CDR3 bases: TGTGCCAGCAGGTATCTAGCGGGAGACTCCTACAATGAGCAGTTCTTC.

A few counts support this clone. The J gene is TRBJ2-7, the V gene TRBV9; 8 bases are a match to TRBD1. The V and J ends lost 0 bases and 3 bases, in that order; junction bases with no gene match: 5. Germline CDR1 and CDR2: SGDLS and YYNGEE. There are 15 residues in the CDR3. CDR3 DNA sequence: TGTGCCAGCAGCGTAGGCCCGGGACAGGACTACGAGCAGTACTTC. Its translation is CASSVGPGQDYEQYF.

Comment on this clone: Different DNA sequences within this sample yield the same CDR3. V usage is TRBV6-5 and J usage is TRBJ2-5; D gene uncertain. Trimming took 3 bases from V and 1 from J, leaving 9 bases between them. CDR1 is MNHEY and CDR2 is SVGAGI in the germline V gene. The CDR3 totals 14 residues. The CDR3 reads CASSYLAGQETQYF. The DNA for the CDR3 is TGTGCCAGCAGTTATTTGGCAGGCCAAGAGACCCAGTACTTC.

This chain joins TRBV5-8 and TRBJ2-3; 7 nucleotides align to TRBD1. This CDR3 region has 17 residues. J lost 2 bases, V lost 2 bases, and 11 bases had no gene match. In germline, CDR1 is SGHTS, CDR2 YDEGEE. CDR3 amino acids: CASSFDREFTSTDTQYF. DNA for the CDR3: TGTGCCAGCAGCTTTGACAGGGAATTTACGTCCACAGATACGCAGTATTTT.

Notes on this clone: Additional DNA sequences in this sample encode the identical CDR3. The chain has TRBV19 and TRBJ2-7, with no clear D. This CDR3 has 14 amino acids. Trimming pared 1 base from V and 0 bases from J, leaving 7 bases between. The V gene's germline CDR1 is LNHDA and CDR2 SQIVND (reference sequence). CDR3 sequence: CASSIGGNSYEQYF. The CDR3 region has the DNA TGTGCCAGTAGTATAGGGGGTAACTCCTACGAGCAGTACTTC. The variable domain in full, with the rest retrieved from reference TRBV19 and TRBJ2-7, is DGGITQSPKYLFRKEGQNVTLSCEQNLNHDAMYWYRQDPGQGLRLIYYSQIVNDFQKGDIAEGYSVSREKKESFPLTVTSAQKNPTAFYLCASSIGGNSYEQYFGPGTRLTVT.

V and J are TRBV19 and TRBJ1-1; D gene ambiguous. V shed 3 bases and J shed 0 bases, with 17 bases lying between them. Germline-derived CDR1 and CDR2 are LNHDA and SQIVND (reference sequence). This CDR3 comprises 17 residues. CDR3 sequence reads: CASSIPSGFGLNTEAFF. The CDR3 nucleotides read TGTGCCAGTAGTATCCCCTCCGGCTTTGGGCTGAACACTGAAGCTTTCTTT.

The rearrangement joins TRBV10-3 to TRBJ2-6; D possibly corresponds to TRBD1 (6 bases). V lost 2 bases, J lost 0 bases, and 8 bases lay in between. This CDR3 spans 16 amino acids. CDR1 is ENHRY and CDR2 is SYGVKD in the germline V gene. CDR3 coding DNA: TGTGCCATCAGTGAGGAGGGGGTCTCTGGGGCCAACGTCCTGACTTTC. Its translation is CAISEEGVSGANVLTF.

CDR3 bases: TGTGCCAGCAGCTTGGATAGCGGTACAGGGGATACGCAGTATTTT. This translates into CASSLDSGTGDTQYF. The gene calls are TRBV5-8 and TRBJ2-3; D assignment may be TRBD1 or TRBD2 (6 bases each). Between the trimmed V and J ends, which lost 0 bases and 6 bases, there was a span of 14 bases. CDR1 and CDR2 from the germline V gene are SGHTS and YDEGEE. CDR3 length: 15 amino acids.

J is TRBJ2-7 and V is TRBV6-1; unclear D gene. Germline lookup yields CDR1 MNHNS and CDR2 SASEGT. Deletions cut 1 base from V and 5 bases from J, with 9 bases between. The CDR3 extends over 13 amino acids. CDR3 DNA: TGTGCCAGCAGTGAAGGTAGGACCCACGAGCAGTACTTC. It translates to CASSEGRTHEQYF.

The gene calls are TRBV6-5 and TRBJ1-1; D unresolved. CDR1 and CDR2 (germline): MNHEY, SVGAGI. The CDR3 extends over 13 amino acids. V was trimmed by 6 bases and J by 12 bases, leaving 20 bases between them. The chain's CDR3 is CASSPATSEKSFF. CDR3 nucleotide sequence: TGTGCCAGCAGCCCGGCGACATCTGAGAAGTCTTTCTTT.

The V and J genes are TRBV11-2 and TRBJ2-3; no firm D call. V was pared by 5 bases and J by 11 bases, with 14 bases between. Germline loops: CDR1 SGHAT, CDR2 FQNNGV. The CDR3 is made up of 12 amino acids. CDR3 region: CASSRLLTKQYF. CDR3 in DNA: TGTGCCAGCAGCCGTCTGCTAACGAAGCAGTATTTT. The full variable domain, its missing parts supplied by reference TRBV11-2 and TRBJ2-3, is EAGVAQSPRYKIIEKRQSVAFWCNPISGHATLYWYQQILGQGPKLLIQFQNNGVVDDSQLPKDRFSAERLKGVDSTLKIQPAKLEDSAVYLCASSRLLTKQYFGPGTRLTVL.